This T cell receptor (beta chain) was captured by sequencing in a study of breast tumors, draining lymph nodes, adjacent tissues. The germline V gene has CDR1 KGHDR and CDR2 SFDVKD. CDR3 length: 19 amino acids. Losses at the gene ends were 1 base for V and 2 bases for J; bases not matched to a gene: 14. With regard to this clonotype: Its antigen is unidentified.

Breast cancer patients provided tissue from their axillary draining lymph nodes. TCRdb reprocessed the multiplex PCR reads via MiXCR and lists one record per CDR3 protein. The table has approximately 230,000 distinct CDR3 sequences, approximately 36% seen once. Study-wide results and limits: The lymph node origin of tumor T cells was framed as consistent with a hypothesis, not demonstrated. Most tumor T cells seemingly derive from lymph node, then expand in tumor. Luminal-like breast cancer showed significantly greater tumor-nontumor repertoire similarity than basal-like breast cancer did.

The rearrangement links TRBV24-1 to TRBJ2-5; TRBD1 aligns across 8 bases. The receptor was derived from a female donor with breast cancer. Some clones in this sample may be carry-over from other donors' samples. The specimen was axillary lymph node tissue. CDR3: CATSDFEGGQGASQETQYF. The CDR3 region has the DNA TGTGCCACCAGTGATTTCGAAGGTGGACAGGGAGCATCTCAAGAGACCCAGTACTTC.